The 27 T cell receptor beta chains presented below share a single source sample, sequenced in a study of blood T cell repertoires in COVID-19. Method: immunoSEQ multiplex PCR; TCRdb's copy keeps in-frame clones and lacks some. The sample gives roughly 300,000 clones, roughly nine tenths of which show up once; around 2.2% is in the top ten. Sequenced: peripheral blood. These receptor sequences come from a woman in her twenties or thirties with COVID-19, enrolled during active disease.

This clone was counted a single time. The CDR3 sequence is CASSAEQESGTGNTEAFF. CDR3 nucleotides: TGTGCCAGCAGTGCCGAACAAGAGTCTGGGACAGGGAACACTGAAGCTTTCTTT. The V gene is TRBV6-4, the J gene TRBJ1-1, with 8 bases fitting TRBD1. The trim removed 4 bases at V and 1 base at J, leaving 14 bases unmatched. Germline values: CDR1 MRHNA, CDR2 SNTAGT. The length of the CDR3 is 18 residues.

This rearrangement joins TRBV29-1 to TRBJ2-7; the D gene is possibly TRBD1 (6 bases). The CDR3 has 14 residues. The germline V gene encodes CDR1 SQVTM and CDR2 ANQGSEA. Trimming removed 4 bases at V and 4 bases at J, with 17 bases between. CDR3 sequence: CSVVRRQGQYEQYF. The CDR3 DNA follows: TGCAGCGTTGTGAGGCGGCAGGGGCAGTACGAGCAGTACTTC.

Points on this clone: Other DNA sequences in this specimen translate into the identical CDR3. V usage is TRBV30 and J usage is TRBJ1-2; the D is unclear. Per the germline V gene, CDR1 is GTSNPN and CDR2 is SVGIG (reference sequence). V gave up 1 base and J gave up 3 bases, with 6 bases separating them. The CDR3 runs 12 residues. The CDR3 spells CAWSAGDYGYTF. As DNA, the CDR3 is TGTGCCTGGAGTGCGGGAGACTATGGCTACACCTTC.

This clone showed up just a few times. This chain joins TRBV4-1 and TRBJ2-5, with D perhaps matching TRBD1 (5 bases). The CDR3 runs 14 residues. The germline V gene has CDR1 MGHRA and CDR2 YSYEKL. Trimming pared 0 bases from V and 7 bases from J, leaving 12 bases between. The CDR3 DNA reads TGCGCCAGCAGCCAAGAGGGGCAGTCGCTGACCCAGTACTTC. As protein: CASSQEGQSLTQYF.

The chain recombines TRBV12-5 with TRBJ2-1, with 9 bases identical to TRBD2. V shed 9 bases, J shed 9 bases, and the junction held 6 bases outside the gene matches. CDR3 length: 12 residues. Germline CDR1 LGHNT, CDR2 FRNRAP. CDR3 residues: CASSSGSGEQFF. In DNA form, the CDR3 reads TGTGCTAGCAGTAGCGGGAGCGGTGAGCAGTTCTTC.

The chain uses TRBV24-1 and TRBJ2-1, with 9 bases aligning to TRBD2. Looked up from germline, CDR1 is KGHDR and CDR2 is SFDVKD. The CDR3 sequence is 16 residues long. After removal of 0 bases from V and 3 bases from J, the junction contained 2 bases not matched to a gene. Here the CDR3 reads CATSDLTTSGYNEQFF. In DNA form, the CDR3 reads TGTGCCACCAGTGATTTGACGACTAGCGGCTACAATGAGCAGTTCTTC.

The V and J genes are TRBV18 and TRBJ1-6; D remains unclear. V was pared by 3 bases and J by 6 bases, with 3 bases between. CDR3 length: 12 amino acids. Germline V gene lookup returns CDR1 KGHSH and CDR2 LQKENI. The CDR3 DNA sequence: TGTGCCAGCTCACCCTTTAATTCACCCCTCCACTTT. This codes for CASSPFNSPLHF.

This chain links TRBV11-2 with TRBJ2-2; tentative D call: TRBD1 (6 bases). V lost 5 bases to trimming and J lost 7 bases, with 14 bases between them. The CDR3 sequence is 14 residues long. Germline assignment: CDR1 SGHAT and CDR2 FQNNGV. The CDR3 protein is CASSLLQGHGELFF. The CDR3 coding sequence is TGTGCCAGCAGCCTGCTACAGGGACACGGGGAGCTGTTTTTT. Combining the CDR3 with reference TRBV11-2 and TRBJ2-2 gives the whole variable domain EAGVAQSPRYKIIEKRQSVAFWCNPISGHATLYWYQQILGQGPKLLIQFQNNGVVDDSQLPKDRFSAERLKGVDSTLKIQPAKLEDSAVYLCASSLLQGHGELFFGEGSRLTVL.

The chain combines TRBV7-2 with TRBJ2-7, with 15 positions matching TRBD2. The CDR3 totals 17 residues. V gave up 5 bases and J gave up 4 bases; unmatched junction bases: 9. CDR1 SGHTA and CDR2 FQGNSA come from the germline V gene. The CDR3 spells CASSLLTGLAGGYEQYF. The DNA of the CDR3 is TGTGCCAGCAGCCTACTTACAGGACTAGCGGGAGGGTACGAGCAGTACTTC.

This clone was observed once. The rearrangement links TRBV30 to TRBJ2-2, with 8 bases aligning to TRBD1. CDR3 length: 12 amino acids. Trimming removed 6 bases from V and 6 bases from J; junction bases left unmatched: 3. The germline V gene encodes CDR1 GTSNPN and CDR2 SVGIG (reference sequence). Here the CDR3 DNA reads TGTGCCTGCCAACAGGGGGCCGGGGAGCTGTTTTTT. Translation: CACQQGAGELFF.

The genes are TRBV30 and TRBJ1-3; 10 bases are a match to TRBD1. Germline V CDR1 and CDR2: GTSNPN, SVGIG (reference sequence). The CDR3 is 16 amino acids. Unmatched junction bases numbered 8, after V lost 4 bases and J lost 2 bases. The CDR3 nucleotides read TGTGCCTGGACCTCCTTAGACAGGGGGCCTGGAAACACCATATATTTT. It encodes CAWTSLDRGPGNTIYF.

V usage is TRBV18 and J usage is TRBJ2-5; weak D call: TRBD1 (6 bases). The CDR3 spans 13 residues. In germline, CDR1 is KGHSH, CDR2 LQKENI. V lost 4 bases to trimming and J lost 3 bases, with 9 bases between them. In DNA, the CDR3 is TGTGCCAGCTCACTCGGGACAAAAGAGACCCAGTACTTC. Amino acid sequence: CASSLGTKETQYF.

The rearrangement joins TRBV15 to TRBJ1-3, with D unresolved. Germline V CDR1 and CDR2: LNHNV, YYDKDF (reference sequence). The CDR3 is 13 amino acids. V lost 0 bases to trimming and J lost 8 bases, with 8 bases between them. Here the CDR3 DNA reads TGTGCCACCAGCAGAGATCCCTCAGACACCATATATTTT. Translating gives CATSRDPSDTIYF.

The chain has TRBV19 and TRBJ1-5; 10 bases map to TRBD1. CDR3 length equals 16 residues. The ends lost 6 bases at V and 6 bases at J; junction bases unmatched: 11. Germline V gene data show CDR1 as LNHDA and CDR2 as SQIVND (reference sequence). The CDR3 bases are TGTGCCAGTAGAAAAGGGACAGGGGCGATTAGTCAGCCCCAGCATTTT. Its translation is CASRKGTGAISQPQHF.

The J gene is TRBJ1-2, the V gene TRBV5-5; D is undetermined. V lost 4 bases, J lost 3 bases, and 13 bases lay in between. This CDR3 has 14 amino acids. Looked up from germline, CDR1 is SGHKS and CDR2 is YYEKEE (reference sequence). CDR3 sequence: CASSLGGDHYGYTF. CDR3 DNA sequence: TGTGCCAGCAGCCTTGGAGGTGATCACTATGGCTACACCTTC.

This chain links TRBV6-2 or TRBV6-3 with TRBJ1-2; 8 bases are a match to TRBD1. Losses at the gene ends were 3 bases for V and 7 bases for J; bases not matched to a gene: 7. The CDR3 covers 14 residues. The germline CDR1 and CDR2 sequences are MNHEY and SVGEGT. CDR3 region: CASSYEYRGFGYTF. The CDR3 nucleotides are TGTGCCAGCAGTTATGAGTACAGGGGGTTTGGCTACACCTTC.

The V call is TRBV13, the J call TRBJ2-7, with 12 bases fitting TRBD2. V shed 2 bases and J 2 bases; nucleotides not matched to a gene: 7. This CDR3 is built from 17 residues. The germline CDR1 and CDR2 sequences are PRHDT and FYEKMQ (reference sequence). CDR3 sequence (DNA): TGTGCCAGCAGCTTACGGCGGACTAGCGGGGCACCCTACGAGCAGTACTTC. Protein: CASSLRRTSGAPYEQYF. Filled out from reference TRBV13 and TRBJ2-7, the complete variable domain reads AAGVIQSPRHLIKEKRETATLKCYPIPRHDTVYWYQQGPGQDPQFLISFYEKMQSDKGSIPDRFSAQQFSDYHSELNMSSLELGDSALYFCASSLRRTSGAPYEQYFGPGTRLTVT.

The CDR3 is CASSFGLAGSYNEQFF. The DNA of the CDR3 is TGTGCCAGCAGTTTTGGACTAGCGGGATCCTACAATGAGCAGTTCTTC. The chain uses TRBV6-6 and TRBJ2-1; 12 bases match TRBD2. The ends lost 4 bases at V and 1 base at J; junction bases unmatched: 2. CDR1 and CDR2 (germline): MNHNY, SVGAGI (reference sequence). This CDR3 is built from 16 residues.

The chain joins TRBV5-4 to TRBJ2-2; D gene unclear. This CDR3 region has 14 residues. Trimming pared 2 bases from V and 6 bases from J, leaving 11 bases between. Germline V gene data show CDR1 as SGHNT and CDR2 as YYREEE (reference sequence). The CDR3 sequence: CASSFTRSAGELFF. The CDR3 DNA is TGTGCCAGCAGCTTCACGAGGAGTGCCGGGGAGCTGTTTTTT. Supplemented by reference TRBV5-4 and TRBJ2-2, the full variable domain reads ETGVTQSPTHLIKTRGQQVTLRCSSQSGHNTVSWYQQALGQGPQFIFQYYREEENGRGNFPPRFSGLQFPNYSSELNVNALELDDSALYLCASSFTRSAGELFFGEGSRLTVL.

This sequence joins TRBV5-4 and TRBJ1-1, with a tentative D call TRBD1 (5 bases). The V end was cut by 0 bases, the J end by 5 bases, with 11 bases between. This CDR3 contains 14 residues. The germline gives CDR1 SGHNT, CDR2 YYREEE (reference sequence). The CDR3 sequence is CASSLGQGSTEAFF. Here the CDR3 DNA reads TGTGCCAGCAGCTTGGGGCAGGGTTCTACTGAAGCTTTCTTT. Complete variable domain (other parts from reference TRBV5-4 and TRBJ1-1): ETGVTQSPTHLIKTRGQQVTLRCSSQSGHNTVSWYQQALGQGPQFIFQYYREEENGRGNFPPRFSGLQFPNYSSELNVNALELDDSALYLCASSLGQGSTEAFFGQGTRLTVV.

The chain employs TRBV30 and TRBJ2-1; D gene ambiguous. This CDR3 has 12 amino acids. The V gene lost 4 bases and the J gene lost 3 bases, with 7 bases spanning the gap. The germline V gene has CDR1 GTSNPN and CDR2 SVGIG (reference sequence). This CDR3 reads CAWMASYNEQFF. The CDR3 nucleotides read TGTGCCTGGATGGCTAGCTACAATGAGCAGTTCTTC.

The V and J genes are TRBV7-3 and TRBJ1-1; D is perhaps TRBD1 (5 bases). Germline V gene lookup returns CDR1 SGHTA and CDR2 FQGTGA. Trimming shortened V by 5 bases and J by 5 bases, and 12 bases separated the two germline ends. There are 13 residues in the CDR3. The CDR3 DNA reads as TGTGCCAGCAGCCCGACGAGACAGACTGAAGCTTTCTTT. Translated: CASSPTRQTEAFF.

This chain links TRBV10-3 with TRBJ1-1; weak D call: TRBD1 (6 bases). In germline, CDR1 is ENHRY, CDR2 SYGVKD. V was clipped by 0 bases and J by 4 bases, with 9 bases between them. The CDR3 is 14 residues long. The CDR3: CAISESKGGTEAFF. DNA of the CDR3: TGTGCCATCAGTGAGTCCAAAGGGGGCACTGAAGCTTTCTTT.

This clone was detected many times. This sequence joins TRBV7-8 and TRBJ1-1; D not resolved. Germline CDR1 is SGHVS and CDR2 is FQNEAQ. CDR3 length equals 13 residues. Trimming removed 3 bases from V and 1 base from J, with 6 bases in between. In nucleotides, the CDR3 is TGTGCCAGCAGCTTGGGCCGGAACACTGAAGCTTTCTTT. This encodes CASSLGRNTEAFF.

This sequence joins TRBV19 and TRBJ1-1; D perhaps matches TRBD1 (5 bases). CDR3 length equals 11 residues. CDR1 and CDR2 (germline): LNHDA, SQIVND (reference sequence). Trimming stripped 10 bases from V and 5 bases from J, with 11 bases between. CDR3 sequence: CAIRGVTEAFF. The CDR3, as DNA: TGTGCCATCCGGGGGGTAACTGAAGCTTTCTTT.

The V call is TRBV7-9, the J call TRBJ2-7; D remains unclear. V shed 5 bases and J shed 7 bases, with 9 bases lying between them. The length of the CDR3 is 11 residues. Germline values: CDR1 SEHNR, CDR2 FQNEAQ (reference sequence). The chain's CDR3 is CASSRGQEQYF. The CDR3 DNA is TGTGCCAGCAGCCGTGGCCAGGAGCAGTACTTC. Based on the CDR3 plus reference TRBV7-9 and TRBJ2-7, the full variable domain is DTGVSQNPRHKITKRGQNVTFRCDPISEHNRLYWYRQTLGQGPEFLTYFQNEAQLEKSRLLSDRFSAERPKGSFSTLEIQRTEQGDSAMYLCASSRGQEQYFGPGTRLTVT.

V gene TRBV21-1 combines with J gene TRBJ1-2. TRBV21-1 is an annotated pseudogene. The CDR3 runs to 16 residues. In nucleotides, the CDR3 is TGTGCCAGCAGCAAGGGAGGAGGGGCGCCTAACTATGGCTACACCTTC. It encodes CASSKGGGAPNYGYTF.